This TCR beta chain was retrieved from a study of blood T cell repertoires in COVID-19. Study context: COVID-19 samples collected from the United States, Italy and Spain covered acute and convalescent phases. Nucleic acid was either cDNA or gDNA, and it came from T cells, B-cell-depleted T cells, or PBMCs.

Generated by immunoSEQ multiplex PCR, the TCRdb table keeps only in-frame clones and is missing some. The sample lists about 270,000 clones; about 91% were seen once. Residents of approximately 25 US areas, aged roughly 18 to 89 years, made up the participants. Participants reported their clinical history, and cohort assignment relied on those reports. Trimming left V 3 bases short and J 3 bases short, with 11 bases between. CDR1 and CDR2 (germline): LNHDA, SQIVND (reference sequence). The CDR3 is 15 residues long. The source is a woman aged 40 to 49 with acute COVID-19. The chain carries TRBV19 and TRBJ2-2, with D possibly TRBD1 on 5 matching bases. Sequenced sample: PBMCs or T cells enriched from blood (not recorded which). The CDR3 sequence is CASSIWQGYTGELFF. CDR3 coding DNA: TGTGCCAGTAGTATTTGGCAGGGCTACACCGGGGAGCTGTTTTTT.